This TCR beta chain was sequenced in a study of blood T cell repertoires in COVID-19. In the authors' workflow: Reference gene primer amplification yielded estimated nucleated cell counts. TCRdb's table, derived via immunoSEQ multiplex PCR, lists solely in-frame clones and lacks some. V and J calls and clone size follow that table, whereas D and trimming were derived from the DNA. The sample carries 150,000 to 200,000 clones, under 90% recorded once. This clone has more than one count but fewer than ten. Other DNA sequences in the same sample also yield this CDR3. The germline V gene has CDR1 LNHDA and CDR2 SQIVND (reference sequence). V was clipped by 6 bases and J by 2 bases, with 19 bases between them. The CDR3 is 16 amino acids.

The receptor's source is a man aged 25 to 45 with active or convalescent COVID-19. The sequencing sample was made of peripheral blood. This rearrangement joins TRBV19 to TRBJ2-5, with D maybe TRBD2 (7 bases). The CDR3 region has the DNA TGTGCCAGTAGCCCACGGGGAGGGGGGGGACAAGAGACCCAGTACTTC. Translated: CASSPRGGGGQETQYF. Using reference TRBV19 and TRBJ2-5 for the parts outside the CDR3, the full variable domain is DGGITQSPKYLFRKEGQNVTLSCEQNLNHDAMYWYRQDPGQGLRLIYYSQIVNDFQKGDIAEGYSVSREKKESFPLTVTSAQKNPTAFYLCASSPRGGGGQETQYFGPGTRLLVL.